These T cell receptor beta chains were read from a single sample in a study of regulatory T cells in long-lasting Graves disease. TCRdb re-derived calls from the multiplex PCR reads in MiXCR, one entry per CDR3 protein. This sample yields 400,000 to 500,000 distinct CDR3 sequences, of which around 20% are seen a single time; approximately 15% belongs to the top ten. This material consisted of peripheral blood mononuclear cells (PBMCs), taken when the disease was refractory, from a patient treated with antithyroid drugs. These receptors originate from a female donor with Graves disease. The CDR3 runs from the conserved cysteine through the conserved F or W. The D gene is left open where the match is weak. Rows give clone size only sometimes, using once, few, many, or a class for an expanded clone.

CDR3 protein	CDR3 DNA	clone size	D gene	V gene	J gene
CASSQQGTSGPYNEQFF	TGTGCCAGCAGCCAACAGGGGACTAGCGGGCCTTACAATGAGCAGTTCTTC	few	TRBD2	TRBV3-1	TRBJ2-1
CASQSYEQYF	TGTGCCAGCCAGTCGTACGAGCAGTACTTC	.	.	TRBV6-1	TRBJ2-7
CASSLALAGGPKVWF	TGTGCCAGCAGCTTAGCCCTAGCGGGAGGGCCCAAGGTCTGGTTC	many	TRBD2	TRBV11-2	TRBJ2-7
CASRAGTGSSPLHF	TGTGCCAGCAGAGCCGGGACAGGGTCATCACCCCTCCACTTT	many	TRBD1	TRBV28	TRBJ1-6
CASSLSSRDTEAFF	TGCGCCAGCAGCTTGAGTTCCAGGGACACTGAAGCTTTCTTT	many	.	TRBV5-1	TRBJ1-1
CASSASGLAGVAGELFF	TGTGCCAGCAGTGCCTCAGGGCTAGCGGGAGTCGCCGGGGAGCTGTTTTTT	many	TRBD2	TRBV28	TRBJ2-2
CASSYSLAGTGELFF	TGTGCCAGCAGTTACTCACTAGCGGGAACCGGGGAGCTGTTTTTT	many	TRBD2	TRBV6-5	TRBJ2-2
CASSSLPDGNQPQHF	TGTGCCAGCAGCTCGCTCCCCGACGGAAATCAGCCCCAGCATTTT	few	.	TRBV5-6	TRBJ1-5
CASSQRDEAFF	TGTGCCAGCAGCCAAAGAGATGAAGCTTTCTTT	many	.	TRBV3-1	TRBJ1-1
CASSSSGGVTEAFF	TGTGCCAGCAGCTCCTCGGGGGGGGTCACTGAAGCTTTCTTT	many	.	TRBV11-2	TRBJ1-1
CASSGGARQISEQYF	TGCGCCAGCAGCGGAGGGGCCAGACAAATCTCCGAGCAGTACTTC	.	.	TRBV5-1	TRBJ2-7
CASSGIFNSEQYF	TGCGCCAGCAGCGGGATCTTTAATAGCGAGCAGTACTTC	.	.	TRBV5-1	TRBJ2-7
CASRYSNLDGYTF	TGTGCCAGCAGATACAGTAACCTCGATGGCTACACCTTC	.	.	TRBV6-5	TRBJ1-2
CSARDLYGNTGELFF	TGCAGTGCTAGAGATCTATACGGGAACACCGGGGAGCTGTTTTTT	many	.	TRBV20-1	TRBJ2-2
CSGHRGGGGANVLTF	TGCAGTGGGCACAGGGGAGGAGGTGGGGCCAACGTCCTGACTTTC	few	.	TRBV20-1	TRBJ2-6
CTSSLGLGQETQYF	TGCACCAGCAGCTTAGGACTCGGCCAAGAGACCCAGTACTTC	.	.	TRBV5-1	TRBJ2-5
CASSSPGTGYYGANVLTF	TGTGCCAGCAGTTCGCCCGGGACAGGGTATTACGGGGCCAACGTCCTGACTTTC	many	TRBD1	TRBV12-3/TRBV12-4	TRBJ2-6
CASSQGTGSSPLHF	TGTGCCAGCAGCCAAGGGACAGGATCCTCACCCCTCCACTTT	.	TRBD1	TRBV3-1	TRBJ1-6
CASSPTPGLAGDEQYF	TGTGCCAGCAGTCCTACGCCGGGACTAGCGGGAGATGAGCAGTACTTC	many	TRBD2	TRBV28	TRBJ2-7
CASSPGTGFGNSPLHF	TGTGCCAGCAGTCCCGGGACAGGGTTCGGAAATTCACCCCTCCACTTT	many	TRBD1	TRBV27	TRBJ1-6
CASSLTRDTEYF	TGTGCCAGCAGCTTGACCCGGGACACGGAGTACTTC	.	.	TRBV7-9	TRBJ2-5
CASSVRDSGNTIYF	TGTGCCAGCAGTGTCCGGGACTCTGGAAACACCATATATTTT	.	.	TRBV2	TRBJ1-3
CASRPDRGSQPQHF	TGTGCCAGCAGGCCAGACAGGGGAAGTCAGCCCCAGCATTTT	many	TRBD1	TRBV2	TRBJ1-5
CATPGGTDNQPQHF	TGTGCCACCCCAGGGGGCACGGACAATCAGCCCCAGCATTTT	.	TRBD1	TRBV24-1	TRBJ1-5
CASSPGLADTQYF	TGTGCCAGCAGCCCCGGACTAGCGGATACGCAGTATTTT	few	TRBD2	TRBV7-3	TRBJ2-3
CASSFQGSPTEAFF	TGTGCCAGCAGTTTCCAGGGGTCTCCCACTGAAGCTTTCTTT	many	.	TRBV28	TRBJ1-1
CSVVVGGNTEAFF	TGCAGCGTTGTCGTGGGGGGGAACACTGAAGCTTTCTTT	.	.	TRBV29-1	TRBJ1-1
CSVGIPKGLSYEQYF	TGCAGCGTGGGTATACCGAAGGGCCTTTCCTACGAGCAGTACTTC	.	.	TRBV29-1	TRBJ2-7
CSVEAHLVEGAVTEAFF	TGCAGCGTTGAAGCCCACCTCGTCGAAGGGGCGGTTACTGAAGCTTTCTTT	.	.	TRBV29-1	TRBJ1-1
CASSSRDFGETQYF	TGTGCCAGCAGCTCCCGGGACTTCGGGGAGACCCAGTACTTC	many	.	TRBV7-8	TRBJ2-5
CASSLASGRDTGELFF	TGCGCCAGCAGCTTGGCTAGCGGGAGAGACACCGGGGAGCTGTTTTTT	many	TRBD2	TRBV5-1	TRBJ2-2
CASSYGTSPPGGEKLFF	TGTGCCAGCAGTTACGGGACAAGTCCCCCGGGAGGTGAAAAACTGTTTTTT	many	.	TRBV6-5	TRBJ1-4
CSARVPDRGSYEQYF	TGCAGTGCTAGGGTACCGGACAGGGGATCCTACGAGCAGTACTTC	.	TRBD1	TRBV20-1	TRBJ2-7
CATLGQGLSYEQYF	TGTGCCACTCTCGGACAGGGCCTTTCCTACGAGCAGTACTTC	.	TRBD1	TRBV6-2/TRBV6-3	TRBJ2-7
CASSQGGGTHEQYF	TGTGCCAGCAGCCAAGGTGGCGGAACCCACGAGCAGTACTTC	.	.	TRBV3-1	TRBJ2-7
CASMEGGSSYNEQFF	TGTGCCAGTATGGAGGGCGGGAGCTCCTACAATGAGCAGTTCTTC	.	TRBD2	TRBV19	TRBJ2-1
CASAETGSDTQYF	TGTGCCAGCGCTGAGACAGGGTCAGATACGCAGTATTTT	.	TRBD1	TRBV11-2	TRBJ2-3
CASSEGTVANTGELFF	TGTGCCAGCAGCGAAGGGACAGTAGCGAACACCGGGGAGCTGTTTTTT	few	TRBD1	TRBV13	TRBJ2-2
CASSQEGQVNTGELFF	TGTGCCAGCAGCCAAGAAGGCCAGGTGAACACCGGGGAGCTGTTTTTT	.	.	TRBV4-2	TRBJ2-2